This TCR beta chain appears in the sequencing data of a study of CD8 T cells in Susac syndrome. As for the study in general: Patients with Susac syndrome were therapy-naive, treated with corticosteroids, or treated with intravenous immunoglobulin alone when blood was collected.

Both CD4+ and CD8+ T cells were negatively isolated, and TEMRA cells underwent FACS enrichment. Losses at the gene ends were 5 bases for V and 10 bases for J; bases not matched to a gene: 12. CDR3 length equals 14 residues. Study results and limitations: The CD4+ T cell repertoires in Susac syndrome were not clonally expanded.

Reverse transcription of roughly 0.5 to 1 ug RNA used random hexamers. One entry per CDR3 protein results from TCRdb running MiXCR on the immunoSEQ multiplex PCR reads. The repertoire holds 210,000 or so distinct CDR3 sequences, with 94% as singletons. Worth noting for this clonotype: Its antigen is not known.

Sequenced material: CD4+ T cells from PBMCs. This chain joins TRBV12-3 or TRBV12-4 and TRBJ1-2, with 8 bases identical to TRBD1. The TCR sequence derives from a human donor with Susac syndrome. The CDR3 nucleotides are TGTGCCAGCAGTCCACGGGGACAGGCAAGAGACTACACCTTC. Amino acid sequence: CASSPRGQARDYTF.